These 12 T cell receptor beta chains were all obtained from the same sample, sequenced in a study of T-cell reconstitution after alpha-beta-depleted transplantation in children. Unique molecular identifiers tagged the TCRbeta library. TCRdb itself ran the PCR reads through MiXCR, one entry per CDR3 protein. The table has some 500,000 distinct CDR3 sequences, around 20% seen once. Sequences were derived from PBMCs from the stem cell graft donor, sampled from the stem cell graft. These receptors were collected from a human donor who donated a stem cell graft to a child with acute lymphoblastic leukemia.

The CDR3 DNA sequence: TGTGCCAGCAGCCAATTGGACCGGGGGAAGGACACTGAAGCTTTCTTT. It is translated as CASSQLDRGKDTEAFF. V usage is TRBV14 and J usage is TRBJ1-1; D might be TRBD1 (5 bases). The length of the CDR3 is 16 residues. The V end lost 2 bases, the J end lost 3 bases, and 16 bases lay between the germline ends. Germline V CDR1 and CDR2: SGHDN, FVKESK.

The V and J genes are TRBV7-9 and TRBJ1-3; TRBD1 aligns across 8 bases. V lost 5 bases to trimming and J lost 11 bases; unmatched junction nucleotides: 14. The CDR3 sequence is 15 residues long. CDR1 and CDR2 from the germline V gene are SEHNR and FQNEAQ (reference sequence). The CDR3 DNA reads TGTGCCAGCAGCCGTCCCGGGACAGGACCCTTAGCCATATATTTT. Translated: CASSRPGTGPLAIYF.

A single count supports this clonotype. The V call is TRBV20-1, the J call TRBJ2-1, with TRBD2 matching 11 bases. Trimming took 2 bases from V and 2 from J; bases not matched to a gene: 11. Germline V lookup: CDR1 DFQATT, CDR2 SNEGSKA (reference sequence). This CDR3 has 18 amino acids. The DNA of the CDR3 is TGCAGTGCTAGACGTAGCGGGAGGGCCGTAATCCCCTACAATGAGCAGTTCTTC. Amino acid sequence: CSARRSGRAVIPYNEQFF.

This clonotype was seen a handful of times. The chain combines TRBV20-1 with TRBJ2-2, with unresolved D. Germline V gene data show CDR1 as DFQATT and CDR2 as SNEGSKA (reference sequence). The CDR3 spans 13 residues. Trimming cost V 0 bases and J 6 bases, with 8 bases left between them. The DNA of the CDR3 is TGCAGTGCTAGAGATATAGTCGCCGGGGAGCTGTTTTTT. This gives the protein CSARDIVAGELFF.

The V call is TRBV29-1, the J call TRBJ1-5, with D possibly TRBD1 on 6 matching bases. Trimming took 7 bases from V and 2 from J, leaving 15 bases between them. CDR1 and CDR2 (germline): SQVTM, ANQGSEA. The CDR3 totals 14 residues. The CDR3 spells CSARGLGGNQPQHF. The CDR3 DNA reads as TGCAGCGCCCGGGGGCTTGGGGGCAATCAGCCCCAGCATTTT.

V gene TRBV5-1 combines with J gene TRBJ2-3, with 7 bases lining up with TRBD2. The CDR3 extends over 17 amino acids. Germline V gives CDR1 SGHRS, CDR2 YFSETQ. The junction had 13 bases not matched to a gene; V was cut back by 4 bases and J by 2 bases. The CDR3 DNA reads TGCGCCAGCAGCCCCCCCCTAGCGGACATACTCACAGATACGCAGTATTTT. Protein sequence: CASSPPLADILTDTQYF.

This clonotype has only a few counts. The CDR3 sequence is CASGGQGAPETQYF. The CDR3 DNA reads as TGTGCCAGCGGGGGACAGGGGGCGCCTGAGACCCAGTACTTC. The chain joins TRBV2 to TRBJ2-5, with 12 bases lining up with TRBD1. The CDR3 is made up of 14 amino acids. Germline CDR1 reads SNHLY; CDR2 reads FYNNEI. Germline trimming cut 8 bases from V and 5 bases from J; bases unmatched to any gene: 6.

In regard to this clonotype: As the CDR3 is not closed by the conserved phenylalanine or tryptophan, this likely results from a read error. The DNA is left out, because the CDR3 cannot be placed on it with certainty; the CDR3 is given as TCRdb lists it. The CDR3 sequence is CAISESGTGEYGRPIL. The rearrangement links TRBV10-3 to TRBJ2-7; the table's D gene call, TRBD2, was not cross checked with the DNA. Looked up from germline, CDR1 is ENHRY and CDR2 is SYGVKD. Ends included, the CDR3 has 16 residues.

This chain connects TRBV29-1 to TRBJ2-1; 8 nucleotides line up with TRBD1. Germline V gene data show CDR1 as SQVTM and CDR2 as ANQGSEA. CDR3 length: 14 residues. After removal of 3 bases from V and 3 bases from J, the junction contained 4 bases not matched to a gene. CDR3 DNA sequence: TGCAGCGTTGAGGGACAGGCCAGCTACAATGAGCAGTTCTTC. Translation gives CSVEGQASYNEQFF.

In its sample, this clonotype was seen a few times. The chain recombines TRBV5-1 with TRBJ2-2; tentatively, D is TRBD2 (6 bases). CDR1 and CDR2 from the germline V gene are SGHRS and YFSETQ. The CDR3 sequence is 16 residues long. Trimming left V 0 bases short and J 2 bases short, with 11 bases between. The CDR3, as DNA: TGCGCCAGCAGCTTGGCCGCGACTAGAAACACCGGGGAGCTGTTTTTT. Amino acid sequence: CASSLAATRNTGELFF.

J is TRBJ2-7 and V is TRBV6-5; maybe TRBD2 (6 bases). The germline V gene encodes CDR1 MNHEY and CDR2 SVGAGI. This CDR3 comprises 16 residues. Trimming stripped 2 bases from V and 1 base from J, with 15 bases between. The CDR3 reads CASSYKGLAASYEQYF. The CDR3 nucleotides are TGTGCCAGCAGTTACAAGGGGTTAGCGGCATCCTACGAGCAGTACTTC.

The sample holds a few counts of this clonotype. CDR3 sequence: CASSRIRLAGSGAHEQFF. The CDR3 nucleotides read TGTGCCAGCAGCCGAATTCGACTAGCGGGCTCCGGGGCGCATGAGCAGTTCTTC. The chain couples TRBV7-3 to TRBJ2-1; 10 bases are a match to TRBD2. The CDR3 extends over 18 amino acids. The germline V gene has CDR1 SGHTA and CDR2 FQGTGA. Losses at the gene ends were 5 bases for V and 8 bases for J; bases not matched to a gene: 18.